This record looks at one T cell receptor beta chain sequence and its context. The antigen remains unidentified. A read error may explain this, as a much larger clone is one base away. This sample was included in a study of blood T cells in healthy people across ages. General observations from the study: Diversity figures derived from one million T cells were judged to underestimate the true value.

Each donor supplied roughly 10 milliliters of peripheral blood. The germline CDR1 and CDR2 sequences are SQVTM and ANQGSEA. This CDR3 has 16 amino acids. The authors ran a second PCR of about 7 to 11 cycles using a sample-barcoded 5' primer and a J-beta primer mix. With 12 random nucleotides, a template-switch adaptor tagged each individual cDNA molecule. TCRdb passed the 5' RACE reads through MiXCR, listing each CDR3 protein once. Among approximately 690,000 distinct CDR3 sequences listed, roughly 43% were seen once. The sample comprised blood. The genes are TRBV29-1 and TRBJ2-3; TRBD2 matches at 11 bases. The receptor comes from an elderly man in good health. The CDR3 DNA reads TGCAGCGCTGAAGTGGGGCTAGCGGGAGGAGCAGATACGCAGTATTTT. It specifies CSAEVGLAGGADTQYF.